These 19 T cell receptor beta chains were sequenced from one sample in a study of CD8 T cells in ankylosing spondylitis. TCRdb reprocessed the 5' RACE reads via MiXCR and lists one record per CDR3 protein. The top ten clones hold 4.5% to 6% of a sample with 150,000 to 200,000 distinct CDR3 sequences, 25% to 35% of them seen once. The sample taken for sequencing was synovial fluid, either unsorted or a sorted T cell fraction (not recorded which). The receptors were sampled from a male donor with ankylosing spondylitis.

This clonotype was recorded many times. The chain links TRBV12-3 or TRBV12-4 to TRBJ2-6, with D possibly being TRBD2 (6 bases). The ends were cut back, 7 bases at V and 1 base at J, with 11 bases in the middle. CDR3 length: 15 residues. CDR3 residues: CASTPGESGANVLTF. DNA of the CDR3: TGTGCCAGCACCCCGGGGGAATCTGGGGCCAACGTCCTGACTTTC.

The chain has TRBV5-1 and TRBJ2-2; D may be TRBD1 (6 bases). Germline V gives CDR1 SGHRS, CDR2 YFSETQ. The ends were cut back, 1 base at V and 0 bases at J, with 10 bases in the middle. This CDR3 spans 16 amino acids. The CDR3 sequence: CASSLTGFANTGELFF. The CDR3 DNA follows: TGCGCCAGCAGCTTGACAGGGTTCGCGAACACCGGGGAGCTGTTTTTT.

This clonotype was seen a single time. The chain couples TRBV7-8 to TRBJ2-7, with 9 positions matching TRBD1. Germline V gives CDR1 SGHVS, CDR2 FQNEAQ. V lost 4 bases and J lost 4; bases outside the gene matches: 20. This CDR3 is built from 19 residues. CDR3 protein: CASSSRAGTGSVPGYEQYF. The CDR3 DNA reads TGTGCCAGCAGCTCAAGGGCCGGGACAGGGAGTGTACCGGGATACGAGCAGTACTTC. The full variable domain, in which reference TRBV7-8 and TRBJ2-7 provide the parts outside the CDR3, is GAGVSQSPRYKVAKRGQDVALRCDPISGHVSLFWYQQALGQGPEFLTYFQNEAQLDKSGLPSDRFFAERPEGSVSTLKIQRTQQEDSAVYLCASSSRAGTGSVPGYEQYFGPGTRLTVT.

The sample holds a few counts of this clonotype. The J gene is TRBJ2-1, the V gene TRBV20-1; D gene ambiguous. The CDR3 length is 12 residues. The germline V gene encodes CDR1 DFQATT and CDR2 SNEGSKA (reference sequence). Trimming removed 2 bases from V and 6 bases from J, with 8 bases in between. Written as DNA, the CDR3 is TGCAGTGCTAGACTTAAGAGCAATGAGCAGTTCTTC. It is translated as CSARLKSNEQFF.

This chain connects TRBV4-3 to TRBJ1-2; D is undetermined. In germline, CDR1 is LGHNA, CDR2 YSLEER. V gave up 0 bases and J gave up 7 bases, with 9 bases separating them. The CDR3 spans 13 residues. The CDR3 DNA reads as TGCGCCAGCAGCCAAGATTATTTGCGTGGCTACACCTTC. This codes for CASSQDYLRGYTF.

This clonotype has only a few counts. The chain combines TRBV6-1 with TRBJ2-3, with TRBD2 identical over 10 bases. Per the germline V gene, CDR1 is MNHNS and CDR2 is SASEGT. The CDR3 extends over 15 amino acids. After removal of 7 bases from V and 0 bases from J, the junction contained 4 bases not matched to a gene. This CDR3 reads CASTAGGSSTDTQYF. The CDR3 nucleotides read TGTGCCAGCACAGCGGGGGGGTCTAGCACAGATACGCAGTATTTT.

This clonotype was picked up a small number of times. This chain uses TRBV19 with TRBJ1-3, with 7 positions matching TRBD1. CDR1 and CDR2 from the germline V gene are LNHDA and SQIVND (reference sequence). The CDR3 loop spans 15 amino acids. The J segment lost 4 bases and the V segment lost 3 bases, leaving 6 bases of the junction unmatched. CDR3 sequence: CASSMIPGQGNTIYF. The CDR3 coding sequence is TGTGCCAGTAGTATGATCCCGGGACAGGGAAACACCATATATTTT. The whole variable domain, remainder taken from reference TRBV19 and TRBJ1-3, is DGGITQSPKYLFRKEGQNVTLSCEQNLNHDAMYWYRQDPGQGLRLIYYSQIVNDFQKGDIAEGYSVSREKKESFPLTVTSAQKNPTAFYLCASSMIPGQGNTIYFGEGSWLTVV.

The chain couples TRBV18 to TRBJ2-1, with D possibly being TRBD1 (5 bases). The CDR3 sequence is 16 residues long. In germline, CDR1 is KGHSH, CDR2 LQKENI. Trimming took 2 bases from V and 6 from J, leaving 17 bases between them. CDR3 bases: TGTGCCAGCTCACCAGCCCAGGGAAGAGTCATCAATGAGCAGTTCTTC. This sequence encodes CASSPAQGRVINEQFF.

This clonotype was observed a handful of times. This chain links TRBV9 with TRBJ2-2, with a possible D match to TRBD2 (5 bases). The germline gives CDR1 SGDLS, CDR2 YYNGEE. Deletions cut 4 bases from V and 7 bases from J, with 14 bases between. The CDR3 is 14 residues long. The CDR3 sequence: CASSPTEGRGELFF. CDR3 DNA: TGTGCCAGCAGCCCCACTGAGGGCCGCGGGGAGCTGTTTTTT.

At least ten counts were recorded for this clonotype. The CDR3 DNA sequence: TGTGCCAGCCGCCGGGACTACGCGAACACCGGGGAGCTGTTTTTT. It codes for CASRRDYANTGELFF. This chain joins TRBV9 and TRBJ2-2, with 7 bases matching TRBD2. Germline CDR1 and CDR2: SGDLS and YYNGEE. The CDR3 runs to 15 residues. J was trimmed by 0 bases and V by 7 bases; bases with no gene match: 6. Complete variable domain (other parts from reference TRBV9 and TRBJ2-2): DSGVTQTPKHLITATGQRVTLRCSPRSGDLSVYWYQQSLDQGLQFLIQYYNGEERAKGNILERFSAQQFPDLHSELNLSSLELGDSALYFCASRRDYANTGELFFGEGSRLTVL.

The chain recombines TRBV10-3 with TRBJ2-3; possible D gene TRBD2, 5 bases. The CDR3 extends over 15 amino acids. CDR1 and CDR2 (germline): ENHRY, SYGVKD. Trimming pared 4 bases from V and 1 base from J, leaving 12 bases between. CDR3 nucleotides: TGTGCCATCAGTGGACGGGGAGACGGCACAGATACGCAGTATTTT. It is translated as CAISGRGDGTDTQYF.

This clonotype has only a few counts. The chain uses TRBV20-1 and TRBJ2-2; 10 nucleotides line up with TRBD2. Trimming at V came to 5 bases and at J to 0 bases, leaving 3 bases not matched to a gene. The CDR3 spans 15 residues. Per germline, CDR1 DFQATT and CDR2 SNEGSKA (reference sequence). DNA of the CDR3: TGCAGTGCTCGGAGCGGGGGGGCGAACACCGGGGAGCTGTTTTTT. This translates into CSARSGGANTGELFF.

In its sample, this clonotype was seen many times. The chain has TRBV29-1 and TRBJ2-7; 8 bases are a match to TRBD1. The CDR3 is 13 amino acids. V gave up 4 bases and J gave up 5 bases; unmatched junction bases: 7. CDR1 and CDR2 from the germline V gene are SQVTM and ANQGSEA. Written as DNA, the CDR3 is TGCAGCGTTGCGAACCGCAGGGGGCACGAGCAGTACTTC. It codes for CSVANRRGHEQYF.

This clonotype came up a few times. The V and J genes are TRBV11-2 and TRBJ2-4, with TRBD2 as a possible D gene (6 bases). The CDR3 totals 15 residues. The V gene lost 5 bases and the J gene lost 8 bases, with 19 bases spanning the gap. In germline, CDR1 is SGHAT, CDR2 FQNNGV. The DNA for the CDR3 is TGTGCCAGCAGCAGGCTCATCGGGAGAACGGACATTCAGTACTTC. Its translation: CASSRLIGRTDIQYF.

The rearrangement uses TRBV20-1 and TRBJ2-3; 11 bases agree with TRBD2. This CDR3 has 15 residues. The ends lost 2 bases at V and 4 bases at J; junction bases unmatched: 5. The germline CDR1 and CDR2 sequences are DFQATT and SNEGSKA (reference sequence). The CDR3 reads CSARPPGLAADTQYF. The DNA for the CDR3 is TGCAGTGCTAGACCTCCGGGACTAGCGGCAGATACGCAGTATTTT.

This clonotype showed up just a few times. The chain joins TRBV7-3 to TRBJ1-2, with D unresolved. Per germline, CDR1 SGHTA and CDR2 FQGTGA. The V gene lost 5 bases and the J gene lost 3 bases, with 10 bases spanning the gap. The CDR3 totals 13 residues. The CDR3 protein is CASSLGPDYGYTF. CDR3 DNA: TGTGCCAGCAGCCTCGGGCCCGACTATGGCTACACCTTC. The full variable domain, completed using reference TRBV7-3 and TRBJ1-2, is GAGVSQTPSNKVTEKGKYVELRCDPISGHTALYWYRQSLGQGPEFLIYFQGTGAADDSGLPNDRFFAVRPEGSVSTLKIQRTERGDSAVYLCASSLGPDYGYTFGSGTRLTVV.

The chain has TRBV5-1 and TRBJ2-5, with D tentatively TRBD2 (5 bases). Germline V gene data show CDR1 as SGHRS and CDR2 as YFSETQ. CDR3 length: 13 amino acids. Trimming left V 0 bases short and J 3 bases short, with 6 bases between. CDR3 sequence reads: CASSLGSEETQYF. CDR3 nucleotide sequence: TGCGCCAGCAGCTTGGGTAGCGAAGAGACCCAGTACTTC. Full variable domain (missing parts from reference TRBV5-1 and TRBJ2-5): KAGVTQTPRYLIKTRGQQVTLSCSPISGHRSVSWYQQTPGQGLQFLFEYFSETQRNKGNFPGRFSGRQFSNSRSEMNVSTLELGDSALYLCASSLGSEETQYFGPGTRLLVL.

This clonotype was counted only a few times. The chain carries TRBV4-1 and TRBJ2-6, with D hard to call. Germline CDR1 and CDR2: MGHRA and YSYEKL. The CDR3 runs 17 residues. V was trimmed by 0 bases and J by 2 bases, leaving 11 bases between them. In DNA, the CDR3 is TGCGCCAGCAGCCAAGACCCACGGGTGGCTGGGGCCAACGTCCTGACTTTC. Translating it yields CASSQDPRVAGANVLTF.

Only a few counts were recorded for this clonotype. The CDR3 region is CASSLVSGRLDGELFF. The CDR3 DNA sequence: TGCGCCAGCAGCTTGGTATCGGGGAGATTGGACGGGGAGCTGTTTTTT. The rearrangement joins TRBV5-1 to TRBJ2-2, with D maybe TRBD2 (5 bases). This CDR3 contains 16 residues. The germline V gene has CDR1 SGHRS and CDR2 YFSETQ. V was trimmed by 0 bases and J by 7 bases, leaving 16 bases between them.